This T cell receptor (beta chain) is drawn from a study of molecular identifiers for immune sequencing clone quantification. Study details: Replicate RNA from approximately 20,000 or 100,000 naive CD8 T cells formed five aliquots; four were sequenced.

Each CDR3 protein is one row after TCRdb ran MiXCR on the PCR reads. The sample yields approximately 97,000 distinct CDR3 sequences, roughly a quarter seen once. The germline gives CDR1 SGHNT, CDR2 YYREEE (reference sequence). The CDR3 is made up of 15 amino acids. V lost 0 bases to trimming and J lost 5 bases, with 15 bases between them. V usage is TRBV5-4 and J usage is TRBJ2-7; perhaps D is TRBD1 or TRBD2 (5 bases each). The sequence came from a human donor in good health. Some libraries in this study had Jurkat cell RNA spiked in. What was sequenced was naive CD8+ T cells from blood, with Jurkat cell RNA spiked in. Subset denoted: FACS-sorted CD8+CD4-CCR7+CD45RA+ naive T cells. In nucleotides, the CDR3 is TGTGCCAGCAGCTTGGCTGGGACCACCGACGACGAGCAGTACTTC. This sequence encodes CASSLAGTTDDEQYF.